This T cell receptor (beta chain) is from a study of CD8 T cells in ankylosing spondylitis. Study-wide findings and caveats: Roughly eight highly homologous variants made up a TCR beta motif that seemed to typify ankylosing spondylitis blood.

This CDR3 contains 15 residues. The ends were cut back, 3 bases at V and 4 bases at J, with 13 bases in the middle. Germline V lookup: CDR1 KGHSH, CDR2 LQKENI. TCRdb recomputed calls from the 5' RACE reads with MiXCR, one row per CDR3 protein. Of fewer than 450,000 distinct CDR3 sequences in the sample, approximately 17% are singletons; the top ten hold approximately 0.97%. Notes on this clonotype: Its matching antigen is unknown.

This chain connects TRBV18 to TRBJ1-5; no firm D call. The sample was blood, either unsorted or a sorted T cell fraction (not recorded which). This TCR derives from a male donor with ankylosing spondylitis. This CDR3 reads CASSPGAGINQPQHF. CDR3 nucleotides: TGTGCCAGCTCACCGGGAGCCGGGATAAATCAGCCCCAGCATTTT.